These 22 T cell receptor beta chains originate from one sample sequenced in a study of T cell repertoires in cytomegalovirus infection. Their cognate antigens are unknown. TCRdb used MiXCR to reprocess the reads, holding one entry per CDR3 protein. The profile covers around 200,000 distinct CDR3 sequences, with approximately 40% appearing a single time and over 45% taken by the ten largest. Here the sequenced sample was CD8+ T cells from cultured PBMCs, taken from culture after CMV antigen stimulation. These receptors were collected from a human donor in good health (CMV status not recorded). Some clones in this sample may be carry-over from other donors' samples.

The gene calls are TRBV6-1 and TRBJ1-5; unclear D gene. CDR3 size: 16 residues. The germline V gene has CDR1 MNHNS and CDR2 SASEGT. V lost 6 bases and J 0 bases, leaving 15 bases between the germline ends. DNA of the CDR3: TGTGCCAGCAGCTTGCCGCCCCCTAATAGCAATCAGCCCCAGCATTTT. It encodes CASSLPPPNSNQPQHF.

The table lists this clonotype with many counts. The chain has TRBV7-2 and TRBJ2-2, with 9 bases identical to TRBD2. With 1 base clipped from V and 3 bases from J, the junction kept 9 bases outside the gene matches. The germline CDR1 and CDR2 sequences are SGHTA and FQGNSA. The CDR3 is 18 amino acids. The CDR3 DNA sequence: TGTGCCAGCAGCTTAGACCTAGCGGGGCCTGCTGACACCGGGGAGCTGTTTTTT. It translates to CASSLDLAGPADTGELFF.

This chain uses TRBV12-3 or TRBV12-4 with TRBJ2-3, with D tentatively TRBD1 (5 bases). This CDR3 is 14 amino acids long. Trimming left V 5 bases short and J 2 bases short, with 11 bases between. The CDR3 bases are TGTGCCAGCAGTATCGACAGAGTCACAGATACGCAGTATTTT. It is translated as CASSIDRVTDTQYF.

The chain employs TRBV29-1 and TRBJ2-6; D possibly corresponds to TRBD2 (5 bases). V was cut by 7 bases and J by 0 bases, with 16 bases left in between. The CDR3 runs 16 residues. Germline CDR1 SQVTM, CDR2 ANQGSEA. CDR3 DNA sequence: TGCAGCGGATTTTCCATGGACTCCTCTGGGGCCAACGTCCTGACTTTC. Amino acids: CSGFSMDSSGANVLTF.

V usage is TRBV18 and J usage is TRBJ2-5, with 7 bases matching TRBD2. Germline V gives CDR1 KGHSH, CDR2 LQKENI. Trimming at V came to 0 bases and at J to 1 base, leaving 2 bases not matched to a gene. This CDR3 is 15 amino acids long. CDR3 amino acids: CASSPPERGQETQYF. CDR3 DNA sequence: TGTGCCAGCTCACCACCGGAGCGGGGCCAAGAGACCCAGTACTTC.

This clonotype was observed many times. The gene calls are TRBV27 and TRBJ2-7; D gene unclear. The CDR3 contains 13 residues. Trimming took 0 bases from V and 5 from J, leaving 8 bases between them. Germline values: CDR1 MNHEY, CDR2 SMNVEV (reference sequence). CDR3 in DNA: TGTGCCAGCAGTTTATCGAATCTTAACGAGCAGTACTTC. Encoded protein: CASSLSNLNEQYF.

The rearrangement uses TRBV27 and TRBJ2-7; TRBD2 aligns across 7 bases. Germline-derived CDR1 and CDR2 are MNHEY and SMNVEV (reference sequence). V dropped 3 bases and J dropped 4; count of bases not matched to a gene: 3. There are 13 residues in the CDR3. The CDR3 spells CASSLSSGYEQYF. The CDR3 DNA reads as TGTGCCAGCAGTTTGAGTAGCGGGTACGAGCAGTACTTC.

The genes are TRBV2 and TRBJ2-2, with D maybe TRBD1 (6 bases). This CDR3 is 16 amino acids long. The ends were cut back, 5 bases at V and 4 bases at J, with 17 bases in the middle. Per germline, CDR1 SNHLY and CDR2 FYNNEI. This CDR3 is CASSTGTHSGTGELFF. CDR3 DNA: TGTGCCAGCAGTACCGGGACACACTCCGGCACCGGGGAGCTGTTTTTT.

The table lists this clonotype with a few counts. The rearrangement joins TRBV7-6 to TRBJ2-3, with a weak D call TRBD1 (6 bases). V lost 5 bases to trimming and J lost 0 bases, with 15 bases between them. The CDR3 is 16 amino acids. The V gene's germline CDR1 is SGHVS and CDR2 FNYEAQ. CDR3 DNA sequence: TGTGCCAGCAGCCCCGGACAGTCAACTAGCACAGATACGCAGTATTTT. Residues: CASSPGQSTSTDTQYF.

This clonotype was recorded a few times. CDR3 DNA sequence: TGTGCCAGCACCTTGATTAGCGGGAGGTACTCGAACACCGGGGAGCTGTTTTTT. Translated, it gives CASTLISGRYSNTGELFF. The chain has TRBV7-8 and TRBJ2-2; TRBD2 matches 10 bases. CDR1 is SGHVS and CDR2 is FQNEAQ in the germline V gene. V shed 7 bases and J 0 bases; nucleotides not matched to a gene: 11. CDR3 length equals 18 residues.

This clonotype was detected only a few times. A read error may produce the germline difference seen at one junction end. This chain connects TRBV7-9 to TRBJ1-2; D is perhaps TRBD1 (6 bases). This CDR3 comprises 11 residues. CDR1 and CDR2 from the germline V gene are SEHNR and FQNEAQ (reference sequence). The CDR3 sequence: CASRNPRDIAF. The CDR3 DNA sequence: TGTGCCAGCCGAAACCCCCGGGACATCGCCTTC.

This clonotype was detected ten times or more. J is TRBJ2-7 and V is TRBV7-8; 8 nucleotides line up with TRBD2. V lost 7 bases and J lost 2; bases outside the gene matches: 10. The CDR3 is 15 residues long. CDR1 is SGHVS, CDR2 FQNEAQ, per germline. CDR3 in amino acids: CASTLNQREPYEQYF. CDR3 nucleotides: TGTGCCAGCACCCTTAACCAGCGGGAGCCCTACGAGCAGTACTTC. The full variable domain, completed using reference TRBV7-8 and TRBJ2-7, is GAGVSQSPRYKVAKRGQDVALRCDPISGHVSLFWYQQALGQGPEFLTYFQNEAQLDKSGLPSDRFFAERPEGSVSTLKIQRTQQEDSAVYLCASTLNQREPYEQYFGPGTRLTVT.

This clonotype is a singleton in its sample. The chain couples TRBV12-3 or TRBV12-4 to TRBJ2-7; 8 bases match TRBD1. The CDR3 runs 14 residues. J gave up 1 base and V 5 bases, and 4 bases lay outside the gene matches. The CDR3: CASSRGQVSYEQYF. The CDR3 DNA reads TGTGCCAGCAGTAGGGGACAGGTTTCCTACGAGCAGTACTTC.

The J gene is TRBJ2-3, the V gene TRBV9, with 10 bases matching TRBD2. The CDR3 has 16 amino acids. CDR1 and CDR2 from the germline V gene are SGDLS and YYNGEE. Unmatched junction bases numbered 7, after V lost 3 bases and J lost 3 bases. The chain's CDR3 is CASSEWSGGATDTQYF. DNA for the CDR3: TGTGCCAGCAGCGAGTGGAGCGGGGGGGCGACAGATACGCAGTATTTT.

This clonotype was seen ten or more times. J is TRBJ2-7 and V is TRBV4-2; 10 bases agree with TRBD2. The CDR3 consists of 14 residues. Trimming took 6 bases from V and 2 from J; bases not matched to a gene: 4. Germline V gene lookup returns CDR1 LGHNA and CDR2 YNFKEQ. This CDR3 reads CASSSTSGTYEQYF. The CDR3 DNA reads TGTGCCAGCAGTTCTACTAGCGGGACCTACGAGCAGTACTTC.

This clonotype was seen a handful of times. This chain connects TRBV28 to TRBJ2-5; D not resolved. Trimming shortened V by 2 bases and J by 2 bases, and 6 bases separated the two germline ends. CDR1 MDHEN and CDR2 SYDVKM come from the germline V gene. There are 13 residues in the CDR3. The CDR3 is CASSLASQETQYF. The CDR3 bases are TGTGCCAGCAGTTTAGCTTCTCAAGAGACCCAGTACTTC.

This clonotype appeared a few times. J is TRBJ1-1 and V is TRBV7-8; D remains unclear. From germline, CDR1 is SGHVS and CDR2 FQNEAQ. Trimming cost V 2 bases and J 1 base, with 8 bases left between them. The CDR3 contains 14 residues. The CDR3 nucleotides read TGTGCCAGCAGCTTACCGGGCTCGAACACTGAAGCTTTCTTT. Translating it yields CASSLPGSNTEAFF.

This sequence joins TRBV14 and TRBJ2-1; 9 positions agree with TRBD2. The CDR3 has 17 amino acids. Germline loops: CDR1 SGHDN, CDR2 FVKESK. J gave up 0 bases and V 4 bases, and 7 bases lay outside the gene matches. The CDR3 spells CASSLIAGDHSYNEQFF. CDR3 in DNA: TGTGCCAGCAGCCTCATAGCGGGGGACCACTCCTACAATGAGCAGTTCTTC.

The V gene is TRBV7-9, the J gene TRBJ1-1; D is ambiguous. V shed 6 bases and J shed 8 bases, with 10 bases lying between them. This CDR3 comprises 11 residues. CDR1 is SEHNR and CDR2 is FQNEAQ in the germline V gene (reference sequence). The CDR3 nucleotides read TGTGCCAGCAGTCATGGGCCAGAAGCTTTCTTT. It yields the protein CASSHGPEAFF.

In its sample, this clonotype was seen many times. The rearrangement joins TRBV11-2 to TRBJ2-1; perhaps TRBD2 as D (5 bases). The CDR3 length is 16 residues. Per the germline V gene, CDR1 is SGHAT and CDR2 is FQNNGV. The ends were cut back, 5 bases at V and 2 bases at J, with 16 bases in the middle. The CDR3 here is CASSPLPGTPYNEQFF. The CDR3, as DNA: TGTGCCAGCAGCCCCCTACCGGGAACCCCCTACAATGAGCAGTTCTTC. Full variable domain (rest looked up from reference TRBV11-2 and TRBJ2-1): EAGVAQSPRYKIIEKRQSVAFWCNPISGHATLYWYQQILGQGPKLLIQFQNNGVVDDSQLPKDRFSAERLKGVDSTLKIQPAKLEDSAVYLCASSPLPGTPYNEQFFGPGTRLTVL.

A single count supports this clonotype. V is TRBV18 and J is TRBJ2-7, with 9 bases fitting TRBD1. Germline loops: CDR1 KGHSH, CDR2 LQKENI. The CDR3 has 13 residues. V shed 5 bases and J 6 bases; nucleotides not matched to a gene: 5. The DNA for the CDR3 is TGTGCCAGCTCAGGGACAGGGAACGGCGAGCAGTACTTC. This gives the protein CASSGTGNGEQYF. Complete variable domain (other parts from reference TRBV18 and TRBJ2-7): NAGVMQNPRHLVRRRGQEARLRCSPMKGHSHVYWYRQLPEEGLKFMVYLQKENIIDESGMPKERFSAEFPKEGPSILRIQQVVRGDSAAYFCASSGTGNGEQYFGPGTRLTVT.

The CDR3 DNA reads TGTGCCAGCAGCCCCAAACAGGGGGAAGGTCAGCCCCAGCATTTT. Translating it yields CASSPKQGEGQPQHF. The V and J genes are TRBV7-2 and TRBJ1-5, with 8 bases lining up with TRBD1. The CDR3 is 15 residues long. The V segment lost 5 bases and the J segment 6 bases; nucleotides outside the gene matches: 9. Germline CDR1 is SGHTA and CDR2 is FQGNSA.